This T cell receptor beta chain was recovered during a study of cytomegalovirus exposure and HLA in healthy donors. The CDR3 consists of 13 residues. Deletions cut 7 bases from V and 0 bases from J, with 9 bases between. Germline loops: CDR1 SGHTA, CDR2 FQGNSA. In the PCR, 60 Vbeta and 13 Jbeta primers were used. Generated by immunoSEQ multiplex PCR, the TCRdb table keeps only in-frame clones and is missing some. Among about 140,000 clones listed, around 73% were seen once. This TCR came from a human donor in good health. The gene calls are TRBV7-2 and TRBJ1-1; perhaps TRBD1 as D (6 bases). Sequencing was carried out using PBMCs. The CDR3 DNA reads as TGTGCCAGCACCCGACAGGTGAACACTGAAGCTTTCTTT. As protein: CASTRQVNTEAFF.